Each of the 31 T cell receptor beta chains below was sequenced from the same sample in a study of early T cells in non-severe SARS-CoV-2 infection. TCRdb itself ran the 5' RACE reads through MiXCR, one entry per CDR3 protein. The sample yields around 89,000 distinct CDR3 sequences, about 14% seen once. Sequencing was done on a sample of whole blood. These receptors originate from an adult who was a healthcare worker with PCR-confirmed SARS-CoV-2 infection or an uninfected control (not recorded which).

This clonotype was counted at least ten times. The rearrangement links TRBV19 to TRBJ2-3; no clear D. The CDR3 extends over 15 amino acids. In germline, CDR1 is LNHDA, CDR2 SQIVND (reference sequence). V lost 6 bases, J lost 0 bases, and 13 bases lay in between. The CDR3 bases are TGTGCCAGTAGCACCCGTAGTGTAAGCACAGATACGCAGTATTTT. Its translation: CASSTRSVSTDTQYF.

CDR3: CASSDGRGNQPQHF. The CDR3 DNA reads TGTGCCAGCAGCGACGGACGGGGCAATCAGCCCCAGCATTTT. This chain uses TRBV2 with TRBJ1-5; D is undetermined. The V end was cut by 6 bases, the J end by 2 bases, with 11 bases between. Germline V gene lookup returns CDR1 SNHLY and CDR2 FYNNEI. The CDR3 spans 14 residues.

This clonotype has ten or more counts. The chain recombines TRBV27 with TRBJ2-2, with 9 positions matching TRBD1. The germline gives CDR1 MNHEY, CDR2 SMNVEV (reference sequence). This CDR3 region has 15 residues. After removal of 6 bases from V and 5 bases from J, the junction contained 7 bases not matched to a gene. The CDR3 nucleotides read TGTGCCAGCAGATCGGGACAGGGTTATACCGGGGAGCTGTTTTTT. It translates to CASRSGQGYTGELFF.

V usage is TRBV30 and J usage is TRBJ1-2; D perhaps matches TRBD1 (6 bases). Trimming removed 0 bases at V and 4 bases at J, with 9 bases between. This CDR3 region has 13 residues. The germline V gene encodes CDR1 GTSNPN and CDR2 SVGIG (reference sequence). CDR3 nucleotide sequence: TGTGCCTGGAGTGTACAGGGAACCTATGGCTACACCTTC. Its translation: CAWSVQGTYGYTF. The full variable domain, its missing parts supplied by reference TRBV30 and TRBJ1-2, is SQTIHQWPATLVQPVGSPLSLECTVEGTSNPNLYWYRQAAGRGLQLLFYSVGIGQISSEVPQNLSASRPQDRQFILSSKKLLLSDSGFYLCAWSVQGTYGYTFGSGTRLTVV.

The chain uses TRBV5-1 and TRBJ1-2, with D unclear. There are 14 residues in the CDR3. V lost 0 bases and J 6 bases, leaving 12 bases between the germline ends. The germline V gene has CDR1 SGHRS and CDR2 YFSETQ. The CDR3 reads CASSLGTPSDGYTF. The CDR3 DNA sequence: TGCGCCAGCAGCTTGGGGACTCCATCGGATGGCTACACCTTC. The full variable domain, its missing parts supplied by reference TRBV5-1 and TRBJ1-2, is KAGVTQTPRYLIKTRGQQVTLSCSPISGHRSVSWYQQTPGQGLQFLFEYFSETQRNKGNFPGRFSGRQFSNSRSEMNVSTLELGDSALYLCASSLGTPSDGYTFGSGTRLTVV.

This clonotype was counted many times. The rearrangement links TRBV5-1 to TRBJ1-2; tentatively, D is TRBD1 (6 bases). Trimming pared 3 bases from V and 4 bases from J, leaving 16 bases between. This CDR3 contains 15 residues. From germline, CDR1 is SGHRS and CDR2 YFSETQ. The CDR3 DNA follows: TGCGCCAGCAGCTCTTTTCAGGGGTTAGGCTATGGCTACACCTTC. It is translated as CASSSFQGLGYGYTF.

J is TRBJ1-1 and V is TRBV12-3 or TRBV12-4, with TRBD1 as a possible D gene (5 bases). The CDR3 is 14 amino acids. V lost 5 bases and J 1 base, leaving 11 bases between the germline ends. CDR3: CASSLGPRNTEAFF. In nucleotides, the CDR3 is TGTGCCAGCAGTCTGGGACCAAGGAACACTGAAGCTTTCTTT.

The rearrangement joins TRBV7-9 to TRBJ2-3; D is ambiguous. The V gene lost 2 bases and the J gene lost 0 bases, with 12 bases spanning the gap. This CDR3 has 16 residues. Per the germline V gene, CDR1 is SEHNR and CDR2 is FQNEAQ (reference sequence). CDR3 nucleotides: TGTGCCAGCAGCTTATTGTCCGATTCTAGCACAGATACGCAGTATTTT. As protein: CASSLLSDSSTDTQYF.

This clonotype was observed a few times. This sequence joins TRBV7-9 and TRBJ2-5; 8 nucleotides align to TRBD2. This CDR3 comprises 15 residues. CDR1 and CDR2 from the germline V gene are SEHNR and FQNEAQ (reference sequence). With 5 bases clipped from V and 1 base from J, the junction kept 6 bases outside the gene matches. Here the CDR3 DNA reads TGTGCCAGCAGCCTATCGGGGGGGTCCCAAGAGACCCAGTACTTC. Amino acid sequence: CASSLSGGSQETQYF.

This clonotype came up a few times. This sequence joins TRBV7-2 and TRBJ2-1, with no clear D. Germline CDR1 is SGHTA and CDR2 is FQGNSA. CDR3 length: 15 residues. V lost 2 bases and J 0 bases, leaving 8 bases between the germline ends. Here the CDR3 DNA reads TGTGCCAGCAGCTTAAGTCAGAGCTCCTACAATGAGCAGTTCTTC. This encodes CASSLSQSSYNEQFF.

This chain connects TRBV4-1 to TRBJ2-4, with TRBD1 matching 8 bases. The CDR3 extends over 19 amino acids. CDR1 and CDR2 (germline): MGHRA, YSYEKL. With 0 bases clipped from V and 3 bases from J, the junction kept 13 bases outside the gene matches. This CDR3 is CASSQDFSLLQGGKNIQYF. The CDR3 DNA follows: TGCGCCAGCAGCCAAGATTTTTCCCTACTACAGGGGGGCAAAAACATTCAGTACTTC.

This clonotype came up a few times. V is TRBV7-8 and J is TRBJ1-1; D is uncertain. Germline V gene lookup returns CDR1 SGHVS and CDR2 FQNEAQ. Trimming removed 7 bases at V and 5 bases at J, with 8 bases between. The CDR3 extends over 11 amino acids. DNA for the CDR3: TGTGCCAGCATGCTGAGGACTGAAGCTTTCTTT. Protein: CASMLRTEAFF.

J is TRBJ1-6 and V is TRBV30, with 9 bases aligning to TRBD1. Germline assignment: CDR1 GTSNPN and CDR2 SVGIG (reference sequence). CDR3 length: 17 residues. After removal of 4 bases from V and 4 bases from J, the junction contained 11 bases not matched to a gene. CDR3 nucleotides: TGTGCCTGGAAGCTCCGGGACAGGGAATTATATAATTCACCCCTCCACTTT. It encodes CAWKLRDRELYNSPLHF.

This clonotype was counted at least ten times. This chain connects TRBV6-1 to TRBJ2-2; 12 bases line up with TRBD2. The length of the CDR3 is 18 residues. Germline CDR1 and CDR2: MNHNS and SASEGT. The V and J ends lost 2 bases and 4 bases, in that order; junction bases with no gene match: 8. CDR3 protein: CASSEPRLAGDITGELFF. DNA of the CDR3: TGTGCCAGCAGTGAACCCAGACTAGCGGGGGATATCACCGGGGAGCTGTTTTTT.

The rearrangement uses TRBV9 and TRBJ2-2; 8 bases align to TRBD2. The junction had 7 bases not matched to a gene; V was cut back by 0 bases and J by 6 bases. The CDR3 loop spans 16 amino acids. The germline V gene encodes CDR1 SGDLS and CDR2 YYNGEE. The chain's CDR3 is CASSVDSGEIPGELFF. As DNA, the CDR3 is TGTGCCAGCAGCGTAGATAGCGGGGAGATACCCGGGGAGCTGTTTTTT.

The chain combines TRBV27 with TRBJ1-5, with a tentative D call TRBD1 (5 bases). The CDR3 sequence is 14 residues long. Germline V gene data show CDR1 as MNHEY and CDR2 as SMNVEV (reference sequence). V shed 3 bases and J shed 7 bases, with 13 bases lying between them. CDR3 amino acids: CASSFSGRQQPQHF. CDR3 DNA: TGTGCCAGCAGTTTTTCGGGGCGGCAACAGCCCCAGCATTTT.

The chain has TRBV30 and TRBJ2-1, with 12 bases identical to TRBD2. Trimming took 3 bases from V and 4 from J; bases not matched to a gene: 4. The CDR3 spans 15 residues. Germline values: CDR1 GTSNPN, CDR2 SVGIG (reference sequence). The CDR3 is CAWSFLAGGYNEQFF. DNA for the CDR3: TGTGCCTGGAGCTTCCTAGCGGGGGGGTACAATGAGCAGTTCTTC.

The rearrangement links TRBV9 to TRBJ2-3, with 7 positions matching TRBD1. This CDR3 region has 14 residues. After removal of 0 bases from V and 4 bases from J, the junction contained 2 bases not matched to a gene. Germline CDR1 and CDR2: SGDLS and YYNGEE. CDR3 protein: CASSVAQGSDTQYF. The CDR3, as DNA: TGTGCCAGCAGCGTAGCACAGGGGTCAGATACGCAGTATTTT.

This clonotype was detected ten times or more. The chain has TRBV18 and TRBJ2-3, with D possibly being TRBD2 (5 bases). The germline V and J ends were trimmed by 6 bases and 2 bases, with 15 bases remaining between them. Looked up from germline, CDR1 is KGHSH and CDR2 is LQKENI. The CDR3 has 15 amino acids. The CDR3 protein is CASSPEAVYTDTQYF. CDR3 DNA: TGTGCCAGCTCCCCGGAAGCGGTATACACAGATACGCAGTATTTT.

The genes are TRBV27 and TRBJ2-1, with D uncertain. This CDR3 has 13 amino acids. Between the trimmed V and J ends, which lost 8 bases and 2 bases, there was a span of 10 bases. From germline, CDR1 is MNHEY and CDR2 SMNVEV (reference sequence). The CDR3 region has the DNA TGTGCCAGCGCATCCGGGCCCTACAATGAGCAGTTCTTC. Translated: CASASGPYNEQFF.

A few counts support this clonotype. This chain connects TRBV20-1 to TRBJ2-3, with 9 bases fitting TRBD1. The CDR3 spans 13 residues. J gave up 2 bases and V 6 bases, and 3 bases lay outside the gene matches. Germline-derived CDR1 and CDR2 are DFQATT and SNEGSKA (reference sequence). CDR3 in amino acids: CSAGTGNTDTQYF. CDR3 DNA sequence: TGCAGTGCCGGGACAGGGAACACAGATACGCAGTATTTT.

There are a few counts of this clonotype. The chain combines TRBV5-1 with TRBJ2-2; 10 bases line up with TRBD1. The J segment lost 4 bases and the V segment lost 4 bases, leaving 4 bases of the junction unmatched. Germline CDR1 is SGHRS and CDR2 is YFSETQ. The CDR3 covers 15 residues. Written as DNA, the CDR3 is TGCGCCAGCAGCACCGGACAGGGGGGCACCGGGGAGCTGTTTTTT. It codes for CASSTGQGGTGELFF.

This clonotype has only a few counts. This chain links TRBV2 with TRBJ2-3; no reliable D call. The V gene lost 9 bases and the J gene lost 5 bases, with 9 bases spanning the gap. This CDR3 has 11 amino acids. Germline V gene lookup returns CDR1 SNHLY and CDR2 FYNNEI. In DNA, the CDR3 is TGTGCCAGTACCACCCTAGATACGCAGTATTTT. Translating gives CASTTLDTQYF.

This chain uses TRBV20-1 with TRBJ2-3; D might be TRBD1 (5 bases). Germline V gives CDR1 DFQATT, CDR2 SNEGSKA (reference sequence). The germline V and J ends were trimmed by 3 bases and 0 bases, with 10 bases remaining between them. This CDR3 is 14 amino acids long. CDR3 sequence (DNA): TGCAGTGCTAGTAAGGACACGAGCACAGATACGCAGTATTTT. Amino acids: CSASKDTSTDTQYF.

J is TRBJ2-2 and V is TRBV6-4; the D gene could be TRBD1 or TRBD2 (5 bases each). Per germline, CDR1 MRHNA and CDR2 SNTAGT. Trimming took 4 bases from V and 2 from J, leaving 11 bases between them. The CDR3 runs 15 residues. CDR3 amino acids: CASSARDHNTGELFF. DNA for the CDR3: TGTGCCAGCAGTGCCCGGGACCACAACACCGGGGAGCTGTTTTTT.

This clonotype came up a few times. CDR3 DNA: TGTGCCAGCAGTCTTAGACCCTCAGGGGACTCTAACTCCTACGAGCAGTACGTC. Translated: CASSLRPSGDSNSYEQYV. The chain combines TRBV6-1 with TRBJ2-7; either TRBD1 or TRBD2 may fit D (6 bases each). This CDR3 has 18 amino acids. The germline gives CDR1 MNHNS, CDR2 SASEGT. Trimming stripped 5 bases from V and 0 bases from J, with 23 bases between.

This clonotype was picked up a small number of times. The chain links TRBV27 to TRBJ1-2; D is undetermined. Germline CDR1 MNHEY, CDR2 SMNVEV (reference sequence). V was trimmed by 5 bases and J by 6 bases, leaving 22 bases between them. The CDR3 runs to 16 residues. The CDR3 bases are TGTGCCAGCAGTGTAACCGGGGTTTCCAGGCCAAATGGCTACACCTTC. Protein sequence: CASSVTGVSRPNGYTF.

This clonotype was counted a few times. The chain uses TRBV4-1 and TRBJ1-6, with D perhaps matching TRBD1 (6 bases). The CDR3 consists of 17 residues. Trimming shortened V by 4 bases and J by 0 bases, and 13 bases separated the two germline ends. CDR1 and CDR2 from the germline V gene are MGHRA and YSYEKL. The DNA for the CDR3 is TGCGCCAGCAGCCTCTACAGGGAAATCTCCTATAATTCACCCCTCCACTTT. It yields the protein CASSLYREISYNSPLHF.

The CDR3 protein is CASSLAGTGGFWDTQYF. The CDR3 nucleotides are TGTGCCAGCAGTTTAGCGGGGACAGGGGGATTTTGGGATACGCAGTATTTT. The chain employs TRBV12-3 or TRBV12-4 and TRBJ2-3; TRBD1 aligns across 11 bases. V gave up 0 bases and J gave up 6 bases; unmatched junction bases: 8. The CDR3 is made up of 17 amino acids.

This clonotype turned up a few times. This chain uses TRBV2 with TRBJ1-5; the D gene is possibly TRBD1 (5 bases). The CDR3 has 14 residues. Per germline, CDR1 SNHLY and CDR2 FYNNEI. Trimming removed 2 bases at V and 5 bases at J, with 10 bases between. This CDR3 is CASSEFREDQPQHF. The CDR3 DNA reads as TGTGCCAGCAGTGAATTCAGGGAGGATCAGCCCCAGCATTTT.

This clonotype was found a few times. The V gene is TRBV12-3 or TRBV12-4, the J gene TRBJ1-2; 8 nucleotides align to TRBD1. CDR3 length equals 13 residues. Losses at the gene ends were 4 bases for V and 8 bases for J; bases not matched to a gene: 6. The CDR3 here is CASSYRTGRGYTF. CDR3 in DNA: TGTGCCAGCAGTTATAGGACAGGGCGAGGCTACACCTTC.